This is a list of T cell receptor beta chains from one sample in a study of vaccination and CD4 T cells after COVID-19. In TCRdb, the PCR reads were re-called with MiXCR into one record per CDR3 protein. Of some 11,000 distinct CDR3 sequences in the sample, more than 30% were seen once. Their specific antigens are unknown. This material consisted of CD4+ T cells from blood, cultured in vitro, taken after SARS-CoV-2 vaccination. Receptor source: a human donor who had recovered from COVID-19. The CDR3 runs from the conserved cysteine through the conserved F or W. A D gene is named only where the DNA matches it firmly. Only part of the rows carry a size: once, few, many, or a class if the clone is expanded.

-,TRBJ2-7,TRBV7-3,-,TGTGCCAGCAGCGCGCGAAGGGACGAGCAGTACTTC,CASSARRDEQYF
-,TRBJ2-1,TRBV20-1,-,TGCAGTGCTAGAGATCTACGGCTAGCCGGAAATGAGCAGTTCTTC,CSARDLRLAGNEQFF
TRBD2,TRBJ2-7,TRBV28,few,TGTGCCAGCAGTTTGGGCGGGAGGGCCGACGAGCAGTACTTC,CASSLGGRADEQYF
-,TRBJ2-4,TRBV6-1,-,TGTGCCAGCAGTGCAAGGTGGCCCGGGTACATTCAGTACTTC,CASSARWPGYIQYF
-,TRBJ1-6,TRBV7-2,-,TGTGCCAGCAGCTTTTCGCAACAGGGTGGATCACCCCTCCACTTT,CASSFSQQGGSPLHF
-,TRBJ2-7,TRBV10-3,-,TGTGCCATCAGTGGGGGGACTTCGGGGGAGCAGTACTTC,CAISGGTSGEQYF
-,TRBJ2-1,TRBV7-2,-,TGTGCCAGCAGCCGACGTGGGACTGAACATCGGAATGAGCAGTTCTTC,CASSRRGTEHRNEQFF
-,TRBJ1-5,TRBV19,-,TGTGCCAGTAGTATAGATAAAGGGGGGACTCCCCAGCATTTT,CASSIDKGGTPQHF
-,TRBJ2-7,TRBV15,few,TGTGCCACCGCGCGAGAACGGGCTGGGAGCTCCTACGAGCAGTACTTC,CATARERAGSSYEQYF
-,TRBJ1-5,TRBV19,-,TGTGCCAGTAGTATAGTAGGGTCAGGGAATCAGCCCCAGCATTTT,CASSIVGSGNQPQHF
TRBD2,TRBJ2-2,TRBV6-1,-,TGTGCCAGCAGAACCCGGACTAGGAACACCGGGGAGCTGTTTTTT,CASRTRTRNTGELFF
-,TRBJ2-7,TRBV7-2,-,TGTGCCAGCAGCACGAACTACGAGCAGTACTTC,CASSTNYEQYF
-,TRBJ2-1,TRBV11-3,few,TGTGCCAGCAGCTACGCAGGGGTCAACCATGAGCAGTTCTTC,CASSYAGVNHEQFF
TRBD2,TRBJ2-1,TRBV27,few,TGTGCCAGCAGTCCCTGGACTAGCGGGAGCTACTCCTACAATGAGCAGTTCTTC,CASSPWTSGSYSYNEQFF
-,TRBJ1-2,TRBV28,-,TGTGCCAGCAGTTCCCCGGGACACCTCTATGGCTACACCTTC,CASSSPGHLYGYTF
TRBD1,TRBJ1-2,TRBV5-8,few,TGTGCCAGCAGCTTGCCGGGACAGGCCATTAACTATGGCTACACCTTC,CASSLPGQAINYGYTF
TRBD1,TRBJ2-3,TRBV12-3/TRBV12-4,-,TGTGCCAGCAGTGACCCGGGACAGGGGGCAGATACGCAGTATTTT,CASSDPGQGADTQYF
TRBD2,TRBJ2-5,TRBV2,-,TGTGCCAGCAGTAAGCGGGAGTGGCAAGAGACCCAGTACTTC,CASSKREWQETQYF
TRBD2,TRBJ2-7,TRBV15,few,TGTGCCACCAGCAGAGGGGGGACTAGCGGATTCTCCTACGAGCAGTACTTC,CATSRGGTSGFSYEQYF
-,TRBJ1-2,TRBV7-9,medium-sized,TGTGCCAGCATCCTCACCACAGGGCGATTGGGGGGCTACACCTTC,CASILTTGRLGGYTF
-,TRBJ2-1,TRBV10-3,-,TGTGCCATCAGTACCGGAGGGGACTCCTACAATGAGCAGTTCTTC,CAISTGGDSYNEQFF
-,TRBJ1-1,TRBV2,few,TGTGCCAGCAGTCCCAGGGTGAGGACTGAAGCTTTCTTT,CASSPRVRTEAFF
-,TRBJ2-6,TRBV15,few,TGTGCCACCAGCAGCGGACGGAGCTCTGGGGCCAACGTCCTGACTTTC,CATSSGRSSGANVLTF
-,TRBJ1-5,TRBV4-2,-,TGTGCCAGCAGCCAAGATCGGGATCAGCCCCAGCATTTT,CASSQDRDQPQHF
-,TRBJ1-2,TRBV28,-,TGTGCCAGCCGCCCTCACACGGGGCGGAGTAACTATGGCTACACCTTC,CASRPHTGRSNYGYTF
TRBD2,TRBJ2-5,TRBV5-4,few,TGTGCCAGCAGCCGGGGGGGTAGCGGGAGGGAAGAGACCCAGTACTTC,CASSRGGSGREETQYF
-,TRBJ2-7,TRBV20-1,-,TGCAGTGCTAGAATGGGGAACTCCTACGAGCAGTACTTC,CSARMGNSYEQYF
-,TRBJ2-7,TRBV7-8,few,TGTGCCAGCATCTCCAGCTTCCAATCCTACGAGCAGTACTTC,CASISSFQSYEQYF
TRBD2,TRBJ2-2,TRBV19,-,TGTGCCAGTAAAATAAGGACTAGCGGGCCCCTTATGAACACCGGGGAGCTGTTTTTT,CASKIRTSGPLMNTGELFF
-,TRBJ1-2,TRBV5-1,-,TGCGCCAGCAGCTTGGGCCGAGCCTATGGCTACACCTTC,CASSLGRAYGYTF
-,TRBJ1-2,TRBV30,-,TGTGCCTGGAGTGTTCCCCGACAGGCGGCGTATGGCTACACCTTC,CAWSVPRQAAYGYTF
TRBD2,TRBJ2-3,TRBV7-2,-,TGTGCCACCCAACTTTCCGGGACTAGCGGGTTCACAGATACGCAGTATTTT,CATQLSGTSGFTDTQYF
TRBD1,TRBJ1-5,TRBV19,medium-sized,TGTGCCAGTAGTAGACTTGACAGGGGAAGCAATCAGCCCCAGCATTTT,CASSRLDRGSNQPQHF
-,TRBJ2-1,TRBV6-5,few,TGTGCCAGCAGTTGGGTTAGGTCCGGGGAGCAGTTCTTC,CASSWVRSGEQFF
TRBD2,TRBJ2-2,TRBV19,-,TGTGCCAGCCGGACTAGCGGGAGGCGGACCGGGGAGCTGTTTTTT,CASRTSGRRTGELFF
-,TRBJ1-2,TRBV7-2,-,TGTGCCAGCAGCTCGGACGGGACGCATCCCCACTATGGCTACACCTTC,CASSSDGTHPHYGYTF
-,TRBJ1-5,TRBV20-1,few,TGCAGTGCTCCCATGGGAGGGGCTAACAATCAGCCCCAGCATTTT,CSAPMGGANNQPQHF
-,TRBJ2-7,TRBV7-2,few,TGTGCCAGCAGCTTAGTCCAGTCCTACGAGCAGTACTTC,CASSLVQSYEQYF
TRBD2,TRBJ2-1,TRBV20-1,-,TGCAGTGCCCCGGGACGCGGGAGATACAATGAGCAGTTCTTC,CSAPGRGRYNEQFF
TRBD2,TRBJ2-6,TRBV19,large,TGTGCCAGTAGTATGTTTAGCGGGATCTCTGGGGCCAACGTCCTGACTTTC,CASSMFSGISGANVLTF
TRBD2,TRBJ2-3,TRBV28,few,TGTGCCAGCAGTACGTCCGGACTAGCAGGCTCAGATACGCAGTATTTT,CASSTSGLAGSDTQYF
-,TRBJ2-6,TRBV19,medium-sized,TGTGCCAGTAAGGGGCAGGGTGTACTCGGGGCCAACGTCCTGACTTTC,CASKGQGVLGANVLTF
TRBD2,TRBJ2-1,TRBV7-2,-,TGTGCCAGCAGCTTAGCCTCAGGGACTAGCAGGCATGAGCAGTTCTTC,CASSLASGTSRHEQFF
-,TRBJ1-1,TRBV19,few,TGTGCCAGTAGGGGGACGGTAGTCATGAACACTGAAGCTTTCTTT,CASRGTVVMNTEAFF
-,TRBJ2-3,TRBV6-1,-,TGTGCCAGCAGTGAAGGACACAGCACAGATACGCAGTATTTT,CASSEGHSTDTQYF
-,TRBJ2-2,TRBV21-1,few,TGTGCCAGCCACAAAGGGGGACTTTCCACCGGGGAGCTGTTTTTT,CASHKGGLSTGELFF
TRBD2,TRBJ2-1,TRBV6-2/TRBV6-3,-,TGTGCCAGCAGCCATTCCCCCTTCCGGGGAGGGTTAGCGCAGTTCTTC,CASSHSPFRGGLAQFF
-,TRBJ2-7,TRBV7-8,-,TGTGCCAGCAGCTACCAGGGACTTACCTACGAGCAGTACTTC,CASSYQGLTYEQYF
-,TRBJ1-3,TRBV7-9,few,TGTGCCAGCAGCGGGGGGTGGAGCCCCTCTGGAAACACCATATATTTT,CASSGGWSPSGNTIYF
-,TRBJ1-1,TRBV28,-,TGTGCCAGCCGGAGAGCACGGGCCATGAACACTGAAGCTTTCTTT,CASRRARAMNTEAFF
-,TRBJ2-5,TRBV20-1,-,TGCAGTGCTAGAGGGAACCAAGAGACCCAGTACTTC,CSARGNQETQYF
-,TRBJ2-7,TRBV6-2/TRBV6-3,few,TGTGCCAGCAGTCGCGCCACCTTAGGGGCGGCCAGGTACGAGCAGTACTTC,CASSRATLGAARYEQYF
-,TRBJ2-1,TRBV20-1,-,TGCAGTGCCCGGGGCAGGTTTGCCTACAATGAGCAGTTCTTC,CSARGRFAYNEQFF
TRBD1,TRBJ1-2,TRBV6-5,large,TGTGCCAGCAGTTACATTCAGACAGGGAGCTATGGCTACACCTTC,CASSYIQTGSYGYTF
-,TRBJ2-6,TRBV15,-,TGTGCCACCAGCAGAGCCCCCCGTGGCTCTGGGGCCAACGTCCTGACTTTC,CATSRAPRGSGANVLTF